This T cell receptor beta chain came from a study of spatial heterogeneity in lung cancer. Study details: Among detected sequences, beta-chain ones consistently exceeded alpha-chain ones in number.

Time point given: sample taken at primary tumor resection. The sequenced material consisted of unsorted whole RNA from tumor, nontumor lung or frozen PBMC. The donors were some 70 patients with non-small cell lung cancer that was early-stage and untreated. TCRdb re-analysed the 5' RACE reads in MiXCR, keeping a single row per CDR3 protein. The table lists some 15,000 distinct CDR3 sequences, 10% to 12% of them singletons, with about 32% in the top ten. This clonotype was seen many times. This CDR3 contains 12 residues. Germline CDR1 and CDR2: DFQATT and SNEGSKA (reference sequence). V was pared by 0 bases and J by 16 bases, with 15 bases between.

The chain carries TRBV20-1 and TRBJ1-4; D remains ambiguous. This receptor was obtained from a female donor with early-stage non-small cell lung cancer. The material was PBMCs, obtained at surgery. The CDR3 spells CSARDIQNMRFF. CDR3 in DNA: TGCAGTGCTAGAGATATTCAAAATATGAGGTTTTTT.